One sample yielded the 29 T cell receptor beta chains listed below, sequenced in a study of blood T cell repertoires in COVID-19. The repertoire was sequenced with immunoSEQ multiplex PCR; TCRdb's copy has only in-frame clones and lacks some. The data hold fewer than 150,000 clones, with around four fifths observed a single time. Sequenced: peripheral blood. The receptors originated from a man older than 75 with acute or convalescent COVID-19.

The V gene is TRBV27, the J gene TRBJ1-1; D is possibly TRBD1 (5 bases). Trimming removed 5 bases at V and 7 bases at J, with 17 bases between. The CDR3 length is 14 residues. Germline V CDR1 and CDR2: MNHEY, SMNVEV (reference sequence). The DNA for the CDR3 is TGTGCCAGCAGTATCTTTGGGGGGGGATTTGAAGCTTTCTTT. Protein: CASSIFGGGFEAFF.

The chain recombines TRBV3-1 (or the pseudogene TRBV3-2) with TRBJ1-1; no definite D call. Germline V lookup: CDR1 LGHDT, CDR2 YNNKEL (reference sequence). This CDR3 has 15 amino acids. Trimming took off 0 bases at V and 4 bases at J, with 12 bases between the two ends. DNA of the CDR3: TGTGCCAGCAGCCAAGAGGGAGGGCTAGGCACTGAAGCTTTCTTT. It codes for CASSQEGGLGTEAFF.

The chain uses TRBV7-2 and TRBJ1-6; 8 bases match TRBD1. The CDR3 has 15 amino acids. V shed 5 bases, J shed 7 bases, and the junction held 7 bases outside the gene matches. CDR1 is SGHTA, CDR2 FQGNSA, per germline. The CDR3 DNA reads TGTGCCAGCAGCAACTTCCGACAGGGGAATTCACCCCTCCACTTT. Translated: CASSNFRQGNSPLHF. Complete variable domain (other parts from reference TRBV7-2 and TRBJ1-6): GAGVSQSPSNKVTEKGKDVELRCDPISGHTALYWYRQSLGQGLEFLIYFQGNSAPDKSGLPSDRFSAERTGGSVSTLTIQRTQQEDSAVYLCASSNFRQGNSPLHFGNGTRLTVT.

The chain is built from TRBV19 and TRBJ2-7; TRBD1 matches at 10 bases. The CDR3 has 16 residues. CDR1 is LNHDA, CDR2 SQIVND, per germline (reference sequence). V gave up 5 bases and J gave up 2 bases; unmatched junction bases: 9. The CDR3 spells CASSLLPGQGTYEQYF. The DNA of the CDR3 is TGTGCCAGTAGTTTACTTCCGGGACAGGGGACCTACGAGCAGTACTTC.

J is TRBJ2-5 and V is TRBV19; 7 nucleotides line up with TRBD2. J lost 2 bases, V lost 6 bases, and 0 bases had no gene match. Germline CDR1 is LNHDA and CDR2 is SQIVND (reference sequence). This CDR3 comprises 12 residues. CDR3 sequence: CASSGGQETQYF. In nucleotides, the CDR3 is TGTGCCAGTAGCGGGGGGCAAGAGACCCAGTACTTC.

The chain uses TRBV6-1 and TRBJ1-6; maybe TRBD1 (6 bases). The CDR3 spans 18 residues. With 1 base removed from V and 4 bases from J, the gap between germline ends came to 17 bases. From germline, CDR1 is MNHNS and CDR2 SASEGT. Here the CDR3 reads CASSEDFLQGSYNSPLHF. The CDR3 region has the DNA TGTGCCAGCAGTGAAGATTTCCTACAGGGCTCATATAATTCACCCCTCCACTTT.

The J gene is TRBJ1-6, the V gene TRBV3-1 (or the pseudogene TRBV3-2); D gene unclear. The V end lost 7 bases, the J end lost 6 bases, and 16 bases lay between the germline ends. CDR1 is LGHDT, CDR2 YNNKEL, per germline (reference sequence). The CDR3 extends over 15 amino acids. The DNA of the CDR3 is TGTGCCAGCAACCATAGAGGCACAATTAATTCACCCCTCCACTTT. This encodes CASNHRGTINSPLHF.

The chain is built from TRBV15 and TRBJ2-7; perhaps TRBD1 as D (6 bases). V lost 0 bases to trimming and J lost 3 bases, with 12 bases between them. Per the germline V gene, CDR1 is LNHNV and CDR2 is YYDKDF (reference sequence). The CDR3 extends over 15 amino acids. The CDR3 protein is CATSRDWDIDYEQYF. CDR3 nucleotides: TGTGCCACCAGCAGAGACTGGGACATAGACTACGAGCAGTACTTC.

On this clone: Other DNA sequences in this sample translate to the same CDR3. This rearrangement joins TRBV20-1 to TRBJ2-1; TRBD2 matches at 8 bases. Germline V CDR1 and CDR2: DFQATT, SNEGSKA (reference sequence). CDR3 size: 11 residues. V shed 5 bases and J 10 bases; nucleotides not matched to a gene: 4. CDR3 residues: CSASIAGEQFF. CDR3 sequence (DNA): TGCAGTGCTTCCATAGCGGGGGAGCAGTTCTTC.

This clone was observed a few times. Here the CDR3 DNA reads TGTGCCAGCAGTTGGCTACAGGATAACACCGGGGAGCTGTTTTTT. Translating gives CASSWLQDNTGELFF. V usage is TRBV27 and J usage is TRBJ2-2; TRBD1 is a possible D gene (5 bases). This CDR3 is 15 amino acids long. The V and J ends lost 4 bases and 2 bases respectively, with 11 bases between them. CDR1 and CDR2 from the germline V gene are MNHEY and SMNVEV (reference sequence).

Only one count was recorded for this clone. The genes are TRBV27 and TRBJ2-1; tentatively, D is TRBD2 (5 bases). CDR1 is MNHEY, CDR2 SMNVEV, per germline (reference sequence). This CDR3 has 13 residues. The V end lost 3 bases, the J end lost 6 bases, and 9 bases lay between the germline ends. This CDR3 reads CASSLGEGNEQFF. The CDR3 DNA sequence: TGTGCCAGCAGTTTGGGCGAGGGCAATGAGCAGTTCTTC.

This chain uses TRBV15 with TRBJ2-3; 8 bases line up with TRBD2. Unmatched junction bases numbered 6, after V lost 4 bases and J lost 0 bases. Germline lookup yields CDR1 LNHNV and CDR2 YYDKDF (reference sequence). The CDR3 is made up of 16 amino acids. Written as DNA, the CDR3 is TGTGCCACCAGCACCGTAGCGGGAACTAGCACAGATACGCAGTATTTT. It specifies CATSTVAGTSTDTQYF.

The V gene is TRBV5-1, the J gene TRBJ2-3; 9 nucleotides match TRBD2. V shed 5 bases and J 4 bases; nucleotides not matched to a gene: 5. CDR1 is SGHRS, CDR2 YFSETQ, per germline. CDR3 length: 14 amino acids. CDR3 sequence reads: CASSAGTSSDTQYF. As DNA, the CDR3 is TGCGCCAGCAGTGCCGGGACTAGCTCAGATACGCAGTATTTT.

The chain couples TRBV5-8 to TRBJ2-3, with 7 nucleotides matching TRBD1. CDR1 and CDR2 (germline): SGHTS, YDEGEE. This CDR3 has 16 residues. Germline trimming cut 4 bases from V and 2 bases from J; bases unmatched to any gene: 10. The CDR3 region is CASSPGDSRNTDTQYF. The CDR3 DNA reads as TGTGCCAGCAGCCCCGGGGACAGTCGAAACACAGATACGCAGTATTTT.

This rearrangement joins TRBV27 to TRBJ2-1; TRBD1 agrees at 11 bases. Looked up from germline, CDR1 is MNHEY and CDR2 is SMNVEV (reference sequence). This CDR3 region has 15 residues. Trimming cost V 5 bases and J 9 bases; bases outside gene matches: 9. The CDR3 spells CASSLLGQGAREQFF. In DNA, the CDR3 is TGTGCCAGCAGTCTCCTAGGACAGGGGGCACGTGAGCAGTTCTTC.

This chain joins TRBV2 and TRBJ2-3, with D possibly matching TRBD2 (6 bases). The V and J ends lost 6 bases and 0 bases respectively, with 13 bases between them. This CDR3 contains 15 residues. Germline V gives CDR1 SNHLY, CDR2 FYNNEI. CDR3 residues: CASSRDFPSTDTQYF. The CDR3 nucleotides read TGTGCCAGCAGCCGGGACTTCCCCAGCACAGATACGCAGTATTTT.

The V and J genes are TRBV5-1 and TRBJ1-6; 11 bases align to TRBD1. V dropped 0 bases and J dropped 9; count of bases not matched to a gene: 2. The CDR3 extends over 15 amino acids. Germline V CDR1 and CDR2: SGHRS, YFSETQ. The CDR3 DNA follows: TGCGCCAGCAGCTTGGGGGGGACAGGGGGTTCACCCCTCCACTTT. It codes for CASSLGGTGGSPLHF.

V is TRBV7-9 and J is TRBJ1-1; tentative D call: TRBD1 (5 bases). This CDR3 has 13 residues. V lost 5 bases, J lost 7 bases, and 14 bases lay in between. Looked up from germline, CDR1 is SEHNR and CDR2 is FQNEAQ (reference sequence). CDR3 DNA sequence: TGTGCCAGCAGCAGGGGTACCCGAGGTGAAGCTTTCTTT. This translates into CASSRGTRGEAFF.

The genes are TRBV5-8 and TRBJ1-1, with TRBD1 as a possible D gene (5 bases). There are 12 residues in the CDR3. Germline V gives CDR1 SGHTS, CDR2 YDEGEE. Trimming shortened V by 8 bases and J by 4 bases, and 12 bases separated the two germline ends. The CDR3 spells CASFRRGTEAFF. CDR3 in DNA: TGTGCCAGTTTCAGGAGGGGCACTGAAGCTTTCTTT.

The V call is TRBV29-1, the J call TRBJ2-3; 8 positions agree with TRBD2. CDR1 SQVTM and CDR2 ANQGSEA come from the germline V gene. The V segment lost 2 bases and the J segment 5 bases; nucleotides outside the gene matches: 9. The CDR3 extends over 15 amino acids. The CDR3 loop reads CSVELGTSFLDTQYF. The CDR3 coding sequence is TGCAGCGTTGAATTAGGGACTAGTTTCTTAGATACGCAGTATTTT.

The rearrangement joins TRBV18 to TRBJ1-2; TRBD1 is a possible D gene (5 bases). The germline V and J ends were trimmed by 3 bases and 1 base, with 9 bases remaining between them. The length of the CDR3 is 14 residues. Germline lookup yields CDR1 KGHSH and CDR2 LQKENI. CDR3 DNA: TGTGCCAGCTCACCCCAGGGCCGTAACTATGGCTACACCTTC. The encoded protein is CASSPQGRNYGYTF.

The gene calls are TRBV7-3 and TRBJ2-3; 7 nucleotides align to TRBD1. The CDR3 is made up of 14 amino acids. V was clipped by 6 bases and J by 2 bases; unmatched bases: 5. Germline V CDR1 and CDR2: SGHTA, FQGTGA. CDR3: CASSPGQSTDTQYF. For the CDR3, the DNA is TGTGCCAGCAGTCCGGGACAGTCCACAGATACGCAGTATTTT.

This clone was seen a few times. The rearrangement uses TRBV2 and TRBJ1-5, with 7 bases matching TRBD1. The ends lost 5 bases at V and 1 base at J; junction bases unmatched: 5. CDR1 is SNHLY, CDR2 FYNNEI, per germline. This CDR3 has 15 residues. CDR3 nucleotides: TGTGCCAGCAGTCCCAAGGGGGCGAGCAATCAGCCCCAGCATTTT. Translation gives CASSPKGASNQPQHF. Full variable domain (rest looked up from reference TRBV2 and TRBJ1-5): EPEVTQTPSHQVTQMGQEVILRCVPISNHLYFYWYRQILGQKVEFLVSFYNNEISEKSEIFDDQFSVERPDGSNFTLKIRSTKLEDSAMYFCASSPKGASNQPQHFGDGTRLSIL.

The rearrangement joins TRBV6-1 to TRBJ2-4; D possibly corresponds to TRBD1 (6 bases). V was pared by 1 base and J by 8 bases, with 12 bases between. Germline V gene data show CDR1 as MNHNS and CDR2 as SASEGT. The CDR3 sequence is 14 residues long. CDR3 loop: CASSEVGKGDIQYF. In DNA, the CDR3 is TGTGCCAGCAGTGAAGTGGGAAAGGGGGACATTCAGTACTTC.

The chain is built from TRBV19 and TRBJ1-1; the match to TRBD1 covers 10 bases. There are 14 residues in the CDR3. CDR1 is LNHDA and CDR2 is SQIVND in the germline V gene (reference sequence). V was clipped by 7 bases and J by 1 base; unmatched bases: 3. This CDR3 is CASKTGGENTEAFF. CDR3 bases: TGTGCCAGTAAGACAGGGGGCGAGAACACTGAAGCTTTCTTT.

At least ten counts were recorded for this clone. The chain is built from TRBV6-5 and TRBJ2-7; TRBD1 matches 7 bases. Losses at the gene ends were 5 bases for V and 2 bases for J; bases not matched to a gene: 6. CDR1 MNHEY and CDR2 SVGAGI come from the germline V gene. The CDR3 has 14 amino acids. CDR3 coding DNA: TGTGCCAGCAGTAATGGGGACAGCGCCTACGAGCAGTACTTC. This sequence encodes CASSNGDSAYEQYF.

The chain links TRBV4-1 to TRBJ2-7; 9 bases align to TRBD1. The length of the CDR3 is 15 residues. Germline CDR1 reads MGHRA; CDR2 reads YSYEKL. V lost 2 bases to trimming and J lost 3 bases; unmatched junction nucleotides: 5. CDR3: CASSQPGQGVYEQYF. Here the CDR3 DNA reads TGCGCCAGCAGCCAACCGGGACAGGGAGTCTACGAGCAGTACTTC.

In the case of this clone: Possible read error: a much larger clone is one base away. V usage is TRBV5-5 and J usage is TRBJ1-1, with D tentatively TRBD1 (5 bases). Trimming left V 3 bases short and J 1 base short, with 10 bases between. The V gene's germline CDR1 is SGHKS and CDR2 YYEKEE (reference sequence). The CDR3 totals 14 residues. CDR3 sequence (DNA): TGTGCCAGCAGCTCCCTCCAGGGGAACACTGAAGCTTTCTTT. Residues: CASSSLQGNTEAFF.

The chain recombines TRBV7-6 with TRBJ2-1, with TRBD2 matching 9 bases. Germline V CDR1 and CDR2: SGHVS, FNYEAQ. With 1 base clipped from V and 4 bases from J, the junction kept 5 bases outside the gene matches. The CDR3 contains 16 residues. In nucleotides, the CDR3 is TGTGCCAGCAGCTTAGTGGGAGCGGGGGGTTACAATGAGCAGTTCTTC. It specifies CASSLVGAGGYNEQFF.